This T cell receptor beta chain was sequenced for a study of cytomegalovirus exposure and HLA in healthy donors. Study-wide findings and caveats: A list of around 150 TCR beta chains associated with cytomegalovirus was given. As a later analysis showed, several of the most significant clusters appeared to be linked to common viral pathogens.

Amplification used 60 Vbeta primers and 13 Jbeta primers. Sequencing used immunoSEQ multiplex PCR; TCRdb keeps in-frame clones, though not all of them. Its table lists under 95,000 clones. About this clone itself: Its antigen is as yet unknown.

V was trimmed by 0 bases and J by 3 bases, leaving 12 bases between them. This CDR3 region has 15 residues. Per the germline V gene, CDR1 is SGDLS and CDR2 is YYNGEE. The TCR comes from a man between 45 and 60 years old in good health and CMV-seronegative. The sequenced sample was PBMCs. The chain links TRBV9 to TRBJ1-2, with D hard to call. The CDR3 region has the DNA TGTGCCAGCAGCGTAGTCCCACAGACGCACTATGGCTACACCTTC. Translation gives CASSVVPQTHYGYTF.